The next 4 T cell receptor beta chains were all read from a single sample in a study of PD-1 blockade in classical Hodgkin lymphoma. The time point here: cycle 4 day 1 (C4D1), after 6 weeks of nivolumab. Each of the patients experienced relapse following autologous stem cell transplantation, and their brentuximab vedotin exposure differed. It was by magnetic negative selection that CD4+ T cells were purified from thawed PBMCs. Method: immunoSEQ multiplex PCR; TCRdb's copy keeps in-frame clones and lacks some. Here the sample spans over 10,000 clones, about 86% being singletons. The sample was CD4+ T cells from blood, taken before the fourth cycle of nivolumab. All receptors come from a human donor with classical Hodgkin lymphoma.

This rearrangement joins TRBV19 to TRBJ2-5, with 9 nucleotides matching TRBD2. The CDR3 has 16 amino acids. Losses at the gene ends were 3 bases for V and 3 bases for J; bases not matched to a gene: 8. Germline assignment: CDR1 LNHDA and CDR2 SQIVND (reference sequence). The CDR3 loop is CASSIAGGAIEETQYF. The CDR3 DNA is TGTGCCAGTAGTATCGCGGGGGGGGCGATAGAAGAGACCCAGTACTTC.

The chain links TRBV6-5 to TRBJ1-3; 8 nucleotides line up with TRBD1. Per the germline V gene, CDR1 is MNHEY and CDR2 is SVGAGI. Losses at the gene ends were 5 bases for V and 4 bases for J; bases not matched to a gene: 1. The CDR3 totals 13 residues. Written as DNA, the CDR3 is TGTGCCAGCAGTCGGACAGGGGGAAACACCATATATTTT. Translated, it gives CASSRTGGNTIYF.

This chain uses TRBV7-2 with TRBJ1-2; weak D call: TRBD1 (6 bases). Between the trimmed V and J ends, which lost 5 bases and 6 bases, there was a span of 16 bases. CDR1 SGHTA and CDR2 FQGNSA come from the germline V gene. The CDR3 consists of 14 residues. The CDR3 nucleotides read TGTGCCAGCAGCATTGAACAGGGAGTTGATGGCTACACCTTC. It specifies CASSIEQGVDGYTF.

This clone was seen only once. The chain links TRBV10-3 to TRBJ1-3; possible D gene TRBD1, 6 bases. Germline CDR1 and CDR2: ENHRY and SYGVKD. The CDR3 spans 14 residues. Trimming pared 0 bases from V and 4 bases from J, leaving 7 bases between. The CDR3 region is CAISESDRGNTIYF. CDR3 coding DNA: TGTGCCATCAGTGAGTCAGACAGGGGAAACACCATATATTTT.